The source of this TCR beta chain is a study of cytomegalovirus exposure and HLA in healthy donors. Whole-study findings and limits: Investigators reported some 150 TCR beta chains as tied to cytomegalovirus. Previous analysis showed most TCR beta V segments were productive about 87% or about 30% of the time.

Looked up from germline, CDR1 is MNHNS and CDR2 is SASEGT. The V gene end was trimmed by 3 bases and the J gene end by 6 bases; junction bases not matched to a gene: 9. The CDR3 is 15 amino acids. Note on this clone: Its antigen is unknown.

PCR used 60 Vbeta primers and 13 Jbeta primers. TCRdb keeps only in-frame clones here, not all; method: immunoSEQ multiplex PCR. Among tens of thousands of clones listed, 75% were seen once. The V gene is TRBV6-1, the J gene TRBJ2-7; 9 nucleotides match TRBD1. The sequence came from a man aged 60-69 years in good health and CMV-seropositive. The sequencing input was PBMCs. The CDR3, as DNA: TGTGCCAGCAGTGATATTCACAGGGGGCCTCGCGAGCAGTACTTC. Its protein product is CASSDIHRGPREQYF.